Following are 17 T cell receptor beta chains from one sample sequenced in a study of long-term antiretroviral therapy in people with HIV. At the survey level, the v3.0 immunoSEQ assay was run. Using immunoSEQ multiplex PCR, the repertoire was profiled, and TCRdb retains in-frame clones only, with some absent. The table has under 50,000 clones, around 93% seen once. The sample in question was unsorted PBMCs, obtained approximately 9.1 years after starting antiretroviral therapy. Every receptor here comes from a man aged 25 to 45 with HIV.

The V gene is TRBV5-1, the J gene TRBJ1-1; 7 positions agree with TRBD1. The CDR3 totals 13 residues. J lost 4 bases, V lost 7 bases, and 7 bases had no gene match. CDR1 is SGHRS, CDR2 YFSETQ, per germline. CDR3 residues: CASRETGPTEAFF. DNA of the CDR3: TGCGCCAGCCGAGAGACAGGGCCCACTGAAGCTTTCTTT.

The gene calls are TRBV19 and TRBJ1-5, with D maybe TRBD1 (5 bases). V lost 5 bases to trimming and J lost 4 bases, with 9 bases between them. The CDR3 covers 13 residues. The germline CDR1 and CDR2 sequences are LNHDA and SQIVND (reference sequence). The CDR3 bases are TGTGCCAGTAGTTCGGGACTGAATCAGCCCCAGCATTTT. Protein: CASSSGLNQPQHF.

The chain links TRBV9 to TRBJ1-4; 11 bases are shared with TRBD1. Germline trimming cut 3 bases from V and 7 bases from J; bases unmatched to any gene: 8. The germline V gene has CDR1 SGDLS and CDR2 YYNGEE. This CDR3 is 16 amino acids long. This CDR3 is CASSGGTGGWREKLFF. The DNA of the CDR3 is TGTGCCAGCAGCGGGGGGACAGGGGGTTGGCGTGAAAAACTGTTTTTT.

The gene calls are TRBV6-5 and TRBJ1-4; 8 nucleotides match TRBD1. Germline CDR1 is MNHEY and CDR2 is SVGAGI. This CDR3 contains 12 residues. The V gene end was trimmed by 7 bases and the J gene end by 6 bases; junction bases not matched to a gene: 1. Here the CDR3 DNA reads TGTGCCAGCAAGACAGGGGATGAAAAACTGTTTTTT. It specifies CASKTGDEKLFF.

The chain's CDR3 is CSAHLTGVTEAFF. The CDR3 DNA reads as TGCAGCGCCCACCTGACAGGGGTCACTGAAGCTTTCTTT. The V call is TRBV29-1, the J call TRBJ1-1; 8 bases map to TRBD1. In germline, CDR1 is SQVTM, CDR2 ANQGSEA. The ends lost 7 bases at V and 4 bases at J; junction bases unmatched: 8. The CDR3 is 13 residues long.

The V and J genes are TRBV6-1 and TRBJ1-2; 8 bases match TRBD1. This CDR3 region has 13 residues. Germline-derived CDR1 and CDR2 are MNHNS and SASEGT. The V gene end was trimmed by 7 bases and the J gene end by 13 bases; junction bases not matched to a gene: 14. DNA of the CDR3: TGTGCCAGCACTCTACCGGGACAGGAGCGTCCCACCTTC. It codes for CASTLPGQERPTF.

The chain links TRBV7-6 to TRBJ2-7; possibly TRBD1 for D (8 bases). This CDR3 has 15 residues. CDR1 is SGHVS, CDR2 FNYEAQ, per germline. Trimming stripped 1 base from V and 5 bases from J, with 15 bases between. The CDR3 reads CASSLEAGQADEQYV. CDR3 DNA: TGTGCCAGCAGCTTAGAAGCGGGACAGGCGGACGAGCAGTACGTC.

The CDR3 protein is CASSQPDGRGNQLFF. In nucleotides, the CDR3 is TGCGCCAGCAGCCAACCGGACGGGAGGGGAAATCAGCTGTTTTTT. The chain recombines TRBV4-1 with TRBJ2-2, with TRBD2 matching 8 bases. This CDR3 region has 15 residues. The germline V gene encodes CDR1 MGHRA and CDR2 YSYEKL. Unmatched junction bases numbered 11, after V lost 2 bases and J lost 12 bases.

The chain joins TRBV7-9 to TRBJ2-3, with 12 bases that match TRBD1. V lost 5 bases and J lost 6; bases outside the gene matches: 6. This CDR3 spans 15 amino acids. Germline loops: CDR1 SEHNR, CDR2 FQNEAQ (reference sequence). The DNA of the CDR3 is TGTGCCAGCAGCACGGCCGGGACAGGGGGCGATACGCAGTATTTT. Protein: CASSTAGTGGDTQYF.

The V and J genes are TRBV5-5 and TRBJ1-5, with D maybe TRBD1 (5 bases). The germline V gene encodes CDR1 SGHKS and CDR2 YYEKEE (reference sequence). CDR3 size: 15 residues. The V end lost 3 bases, the J end lost 4 bases, and 14 bases lay between the germline ends. The CDR3, as DNA: TGTGCCAGCAGCTCAATCCAGGGACCTAATCAGCCCCAGCATTTT. Translated: CASSSIQGPNQPQHF.

The rearrangement joins TRBV28 to TRBJ2-7; TRBD1 matches at 7 bases. The trim removed 5 bases at V and 1 base at J, leaving 2 bases unmatched. Per germline, CDR1 MDHEN and CDR2 SYDVKM. The CDR3 spans 13 residues. In nucleotides, the CDR3 is TGTGCCAGCAGTCGGGACAGTTCCTACGAGCAGTACGTC. It translates to CASSRDSSYEQYV.

The V and J genes are TRBV6-1 and TRBJ1-6, with 11 bases aligning to TRBD1. The V segment lost 4 bases and the J segment 7 bases; nucleotides outside the gene matches: 3. Germline CDR1 MNHNS, CDR2 SASEGT. CDR3 length: 15 residues. CDR3 in amino acids: CASSGGTGGNSPLHF. The CDR3 nucleotides are TGTGCCAGCAGTGGAGGGACAGGGGGGAATTCACCCCTCCACTTT.

This chain links TRBV5-1 with TRBJ2-7, with 8 positions matching TRBD1. V shed 5 bases and J 1 base; nucleotides not matched to a gene: 5. This CDR3 region has 14 residues. Germline V gene data show CDR1 as SGHRS and CDR2 as YFSETQ. DNA of the CDR3: TGCGCCAGCAGGTCCGGGACAGGTTCCTACGAGCAGTACTTC. Its protein is CASRSGTGSYEQYF.

The rearrangement uses TRBV5-5 and TRBJ2-3; 7 nucleotides agree with TRBD1. Per the germline V gene, CDR1 is SGHKS and CDR2 is YYEKEE (reference sequence). This CDR3 contains 15 residues. Trimming took 1 base from V and 6 from J; bases not matched to a gene: 8. In DNA, the CDR3 is TGTGCCAGCAGCTTGAACACAGGGGAGACCGATACGCAGTATTTT. Residues: CASSLNTGETDTQYF.

This clone was counted once. The chain combines TRBV5-1 with TRBJ1-2; D call uncertain. V lost 1 base, J lost 6 bases, and 13 bases lay in between. Germline V gene sequence: CDR1 SGHRS, CDR2 YFSETQ. The CDR3 has 14 amino acids. The CDR3 DNA sequence: TGCGCCAGCAGCTTGAGTGCAGGCTCGGATGGCTACACCTTC. This encodes CASSLSAGSDGYTF.

J is TRBJ2-3 and V is TRBV6-1; 9 bases align to TRBD2. CDR3 length: 14 residues. Trimming at V came to 4 bases and at J to 3 bases, leaving 2 bases not matched to a gene. CDR1 is MNHNS and CDR2 is SASEGT in the germline V gene. CDR3 sequence: CASSVAGETDTQYF. Written as DNA, the CDR3 is TGTGCCAGCAGTGTAGCGGGGGAAACAGATACGCAGTATTTT.

V and J are TRBV5-1 and TRBJ1-1, with D possibly matching TRBD1 (5 bases). CDR3 length equals 15 residues. Trimming removed 0 bases from V and 0 bases from J, with 9 bases in between. Germline V gives CDR1 SGHRS, CDR2 YFSETQ. The CDR3, as DNA: TGCGCCAGCAGCTTGGTCACAGGACTGAACACTGAAGCTTTCTTT. This codes for CASSLVTGLNTEAFF.